This T cell receptor (beta chain) was recorded in a study of blood T cells in healthy people across ages. General study results and limits: Unknown CMV status may confound age-related changes in expanded clones. Unsorted PBMCs ruled out conclusive naive versus antigen-experienced comparison. From one million sequenced T cells, diversity estimates were lower bounds.

PCR was performed a second time for about 7 to 11 cycles using a sample-barcoded 5' primer and a J-beta primer mix. TCRdb fed the 5' RACE reads into MiXCR, producing one record per CDR3 protein. The sample includes over a million distinct CDR3 sequences, more than 35% of them seen just once. For this clonotype: No antigen is known for it.

This CDR3 has 14 residues. Losses at the gene ends were 3 bases for V and 11 bases for J; bases not matched to a gene: 9. Germline assignment: CDR1 PRHDT and CDR2 FYEKMQ (reference sequence). J is TRBJ2-5 and V is TRBV13, with 10 bases matching TRBD2. The TCR sequence derives from a woman aged 60 to 75 in good health. The specimen was blood. The CDR3 region has the DNA TGTGCCAGCAGCTTCCTAGCGGGAGACAATGAGCAGTACTTC. Amino acid sequence: CASSFLAGDNEQYF.